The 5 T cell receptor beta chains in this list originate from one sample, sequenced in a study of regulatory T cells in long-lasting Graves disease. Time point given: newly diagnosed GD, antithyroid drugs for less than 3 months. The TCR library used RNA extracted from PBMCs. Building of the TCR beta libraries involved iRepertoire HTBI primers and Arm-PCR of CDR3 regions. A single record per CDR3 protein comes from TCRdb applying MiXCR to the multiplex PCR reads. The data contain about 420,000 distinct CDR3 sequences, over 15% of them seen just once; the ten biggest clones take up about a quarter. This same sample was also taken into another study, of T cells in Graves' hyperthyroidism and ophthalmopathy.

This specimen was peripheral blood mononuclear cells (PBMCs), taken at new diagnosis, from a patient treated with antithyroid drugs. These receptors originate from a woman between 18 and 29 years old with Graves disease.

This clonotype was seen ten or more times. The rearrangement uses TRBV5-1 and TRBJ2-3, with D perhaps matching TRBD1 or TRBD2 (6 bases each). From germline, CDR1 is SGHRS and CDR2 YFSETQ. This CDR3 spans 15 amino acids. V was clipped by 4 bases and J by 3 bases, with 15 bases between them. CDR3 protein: CASSTLGGTTDTQYF. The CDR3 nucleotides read TGCGCCAGCAGCACCCTAGGCGGGACAACAGATACGCAGTATTTT.

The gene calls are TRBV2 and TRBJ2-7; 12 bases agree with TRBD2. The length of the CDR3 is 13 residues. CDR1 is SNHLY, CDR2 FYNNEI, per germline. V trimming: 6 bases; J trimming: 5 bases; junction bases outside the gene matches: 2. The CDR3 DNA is TGTGCCAGCAGGGGACTAGCGGGTGACGAGCAGTACTTC. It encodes CASRGLAGDEQYF.

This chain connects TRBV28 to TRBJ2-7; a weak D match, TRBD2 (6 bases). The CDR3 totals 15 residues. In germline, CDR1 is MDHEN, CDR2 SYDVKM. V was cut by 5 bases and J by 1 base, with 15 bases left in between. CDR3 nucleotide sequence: TGTGCCAGCAGTCAGGGCGGGGCACCTTCCTACGAGCAGTACTTC. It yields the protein CASSQGGAPSYEQYF.

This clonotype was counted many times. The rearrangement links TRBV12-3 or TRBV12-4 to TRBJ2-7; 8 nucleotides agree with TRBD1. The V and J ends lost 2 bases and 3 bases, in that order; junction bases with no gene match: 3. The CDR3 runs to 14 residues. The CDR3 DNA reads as TGTGCCAGCAGTTTAAGGGGACAGGACTACGAGCAGTACTTC. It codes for CASSLRGQDYEQYF.

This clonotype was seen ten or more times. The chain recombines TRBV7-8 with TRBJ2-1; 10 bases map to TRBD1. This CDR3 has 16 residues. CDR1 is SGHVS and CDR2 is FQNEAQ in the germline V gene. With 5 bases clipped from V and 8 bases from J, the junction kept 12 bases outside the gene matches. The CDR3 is CASSVSRDRGWDEQFF. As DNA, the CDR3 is TGTGCCAGCAGCGTAAGCCGGGACAGGGGTTGGGATGAGCAGTTCTTC.